The entry below gives a single T cell receptor (beta chain) sequence along with its context. Its antigen is not identified. The data stem from a study of T-cell memory formation after mild COVID-19. CDR1 MDHEN and CDR2 SYDVKM come from the germline V gene. V trimming: 5 bases; J trimming: 0 bases; junction bases outside the gene matches: 5. The CDR3 sequence is 15 residues long. A single record per CDR3 protein comes from TCRdb applying MiXCR to the 5' RACE reads. Seen here are around 310,000 distinct CDR3 sequences, around a fifth observed once, and the top ten hold roughly a fifth. General study results and limits: CD4/CD8 balance characterized clones contracting day 15 to 85, and CD4+ skew characterized later expanders. Researchers could not confirm that second-wave clones peaking on day 37 targeted SARS-CoV-2.

Source material: PBMCs or a T cell subset sorted from them (not recorded which). The chain carries TRBV28 and TRBJ2-5, with TRBD1 identical over 8 bases. The receptor was isolated from a young man who had mild COVID-19 (a few samples of this study predate the infection). Cell type and time point are not known. The CDR3 spells CASSMTGVYQETQYF. CDR3 nucleotide sequence: TGTGCCAGCAGTATGACAGGGGTCTACCAAGAGACCCAGTACTTC.